This entry lists 14 T cell receptor beta chains sequenced from one sample in a study of memory CD4+ T cells and cytomegalovirus serostatus. Sequenced by immunoSEQ multiplex PCR; TCRdb stores in-frame clones only, minus some. This sample has just under 95,000 clones, with over 70% found just once. The sort gate was single viable CD3+CD4+CD8-CD45RO+ cells for memory CD4+ T cells. The sample comprised memory CD4+ T cells from blood. The receptors come from an adult in good health and CMV-seropositive.

This clone was detected once. The chain combines TRBV19 with TRBJ1-5; D is ambiguous. V gave up 3 bases and J gave up 0 bases, with 18 bases separating them. The CDR3 has 18 residues. Germline lookup yields CDR1 LNHDA and CDR2 SQIVND (reference sequence). The CDR3 spells CASSIRTAGRTSNQPQHF. The CDR3 coding sequence is TGTGCCAGTAGTATCCGGACGGCCGGTCGGACTAGCAATCAGCCCCAGCATTTT.

V usage is TRBV5-1 and J usage is TRBJ1-4; 8 bases match TRBD1. The CDR3 spans 16 residues. V trimming: 4 bases; J trimming: 8 bases; junction bases outside the gene matches: 13. The germline CDR1 and CDR2 sequences are SGHRS and YFSETQ. CDR3 residues: CASSGQGSVTGEKLFF. The CDR3 bases are TGCGCCAGCAGCGGACAGGGCTCCGTCACGGGAGAAAAACTGTTTTTT.

This chain uses TRBV12-5 with TRBJ2-1, with D possibly being TRBD1 or TRBD2 (5 bases each). From germline, CDR1 is LGHNT and CDR2 FRNRAP. This CDR3 has 13 residues. Trimming left V 0 bases short and J 9 bases short, with 9 bases between. The CDR3 DNA sequence: TGTGCTAGTGGTTTGGTATCGGGGACTGAGCAGTTCTTC. Translating it yields CASGLVSGTEQFF.

The chain has TRBV7-6 and TRBJ2-7; 7 positions match TRBD1. CDR3 length equals 15 residues. The junction had 5 bases not matched to a gene; V was cut back by 1 base and J by 2 bases. Germline loops: CDR1 SGHVS, CDR2 FNYEAQ. The CDR3 region has the DNA TGTGCCAGCAGCTTAGAGGGTACAGGGGCCTACGAGCAGTACTTC. It translates to CASSLEGTGAYEQYF. Full variable domain (remainder filled in from reference TRBV7-6 and TRBJ2-7): GAGVSQSPRYKVTKRGQDVALRCDPISGHVSLYWYRQALGQGPEFLTYFNYEAQQDKSGLPNDRFSAERPEGSISTLTIQRTEQRDSAMYRCASSLEGTGAYEQYFGPGTRLTVT.

The chain recombines TRBV15 with TRBJ1-5; D remains ambiguous. V lost 2 bases and J lost 4, with 6 bases in between. CDR1 is LNHNV and CDR2 is YYDKDF in the germline V gene (reference sequence). This CDR3 comprises 13 residues. The chain's CDR3 is CATSRSQNQPQHF. Here the CDR3 DNA reads TGTGCCACCAGCAGATCCCAGAATCAGCCCCAGCATTTT.

The J gene is TRBJ2-5, the V gene TRBV7-3; 11 nucleotides line up with TRBD1. V lost 5 bases to trimming and J lost 4 bases; unmatched junction nucleotides: 9. This CDR3 comprises 16 residues. The V gene's germline CDR1 is SGHTA and CDR2 FQGTGA. In DNA, the CDR3 is TGTGCCAGCAGCCCAAAGGGACAGGGGGTGCTAGAGACCCAGTACTTC. Translation: CASSPKGQGVLETQYF.

The rearrangement joins TRBV18 to TRBJ1-3, with unresolved D. The germline V gene encodes CDR1 KGHSH and CDR2 LQKENI. The length of the CDR3 is 15 residues. The ends were cut back, 1 base at V and 0 bases at J, with 7 bases in the middle. CDR3 in amino acids: CASSPRWSSGNTIYF. The CDR3 nucleotides read TGTGCCAGCTCACCACGATGGAGCTCTGGAAACACCATATATTTT.

The CDR3 region has the DNA TGTGCCAGCAGCTCGGGACAGGGGTGGGACACTGAAGCTTTCTTT. This sequence encodes CASSSGQGWDTEAFF. The chain is built from TRBV7-8 and TRBJ1-1, with 10 positions matching TRBD1. Germline CDR1 is SGHVS and CDR2 is FQNEAQ. V dropped 4 bases and J dropped 3; count of bases not matched to a gene: 5. This CDR3 comprises 15 residues.

The gene calls are TRBV28 and TRBJ2-7; TRBD1 matches at 7 bases. The CDR3 is 15 residues long. CDR1 MDHEN and CDR2 SYDVKM come from the germline V gene. V trimming: 5 bases; J trimming: 3 bases; junction bases outside the gene matches: 10. In DNA form, the CDR3 reads TGTGCCAGCAGTCTCACCGGGACAGCCTACTACGAGCAGTACTTC. This gives the protein CASSLTGTAYYEQYF.

The table lists this clone with a few counts. The chain recombines TRBV7-2 with TRBJ1-5; a weak D match, TRBD1 (5 bases). The CDR3 sequence is 13 residues long. Germline CDR1 reads SGHTA; CDR2 reads FQGNSA. Between the trimmed V and J ends, which lost 4 bases and 6 bases, there was a span of 10 bases. CDR3 in DNA: TGTGCCAGCAGCTCTGAGGGACGTCAGCCCCAGCATTTT. Translation gives CASSSEGRQPQHF.

This chain joins TRBV15 and TRBJ1-1; D not resolved. Germline values: CDR1 LNHNV, CDR2 YYDKDF (reference sequence). The ends were cut back, 0 bases at V and 5 bases at J, with 4 bases in the middle. This CDR3 has 12 amino acids. CDR3 coding DNA: TGTGCCACCAGCAGAGATGGAACTGAAGCTTTCTTT. It is translated as CATSRDGTEAFF.

The rearrangement joins TRBV5-4 to TRBJ1-1, with D possibly TRBD1 on 6 matching bases. V was pared by 4 bases and J by 5 bases, with 21 bases between. The germline gives CDR1 SGHNT, CDR2 YYREEE (reference sequence). The CDR3 is 16 amino acids. The CDR3 DNA reads as TGTGCCAGCAGCCCTAGTAGGGGGGGTGGGCGGACTGAAGCTTTCTTT. It encodes CASSPSRGGGRTEAFF.

The sample holds a few counts of this clone. This chain joins TRBV2 and TRBJ2-5; D ambiguous. The CDR3 is made up of 13 amino acids. V shed 7 bases and J shed 1 base, with 10 bases lying between them. The germline V gene encodes CDR1 SNHLY and CDR2 FYNNEI. CDR3 DNA sequence: TGTGCCAGCAAGAAAACAATCCAAGAGACCCAGTACTTC. This translates into CASKKTIQETQYF. Full variable domain (remainder filled in from reference TRBV2 and TRBJ2-5): EPEVTQTPSHQVTQMGQEVILRCVPISNHLYFYWYRQILGQKVEFLVSFYNNEISEKSEIFDDQFSVERPDGSNFTLKIRSTKLEDSAMYFCASKKTIQETQYFGPGTRLLVL.

This clone was counted a single time. This chain uses TRBV18 with TRBJ2-5; D is uncertain. Per the germline V gene, CDR1 is KGHSH and CDR2 is LQKENI. CDR3 length: 13 residues. Trimming left V 4 bases short and J 5 bases short, with 11 bases between. The CDR3 DNA is TGTGCCAGCTCACGGCCAAAAGGGGAGACCCAGTACTTC. This encodes CASSRPKGETQYF.